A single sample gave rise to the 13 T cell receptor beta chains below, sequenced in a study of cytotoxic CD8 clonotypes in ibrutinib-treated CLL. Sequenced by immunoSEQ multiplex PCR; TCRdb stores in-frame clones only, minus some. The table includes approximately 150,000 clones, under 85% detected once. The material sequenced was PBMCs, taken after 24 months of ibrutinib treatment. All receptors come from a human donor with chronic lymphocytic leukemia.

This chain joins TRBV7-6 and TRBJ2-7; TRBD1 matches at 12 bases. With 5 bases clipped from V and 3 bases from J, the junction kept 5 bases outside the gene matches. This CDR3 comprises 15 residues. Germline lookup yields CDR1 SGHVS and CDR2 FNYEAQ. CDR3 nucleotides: TGTGCCAGCAGCCCCGGGACAGGGGGCGTCTACGAGCAGTACTTC. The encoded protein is CASSPGTGGVYEQYF.

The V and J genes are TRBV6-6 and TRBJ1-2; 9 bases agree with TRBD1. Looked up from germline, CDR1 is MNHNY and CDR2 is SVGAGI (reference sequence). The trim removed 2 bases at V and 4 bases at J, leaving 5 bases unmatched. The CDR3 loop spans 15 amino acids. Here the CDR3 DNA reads TGTGCCAGCAGTTACGGGACAGGGATGGGCTATGGCTACACCTTC. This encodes CASSYGTGMGYGYTF.

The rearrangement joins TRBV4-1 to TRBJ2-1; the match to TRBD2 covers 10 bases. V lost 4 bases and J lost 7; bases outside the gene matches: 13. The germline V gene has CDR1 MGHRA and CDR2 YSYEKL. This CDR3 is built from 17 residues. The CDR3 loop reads CASSPYQLAGLGNEQFF. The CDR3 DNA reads TGCGCCAGCAGCCCCTATCAACTAGCGGGGTTAGGTAATGAGCAGTTCTTC.

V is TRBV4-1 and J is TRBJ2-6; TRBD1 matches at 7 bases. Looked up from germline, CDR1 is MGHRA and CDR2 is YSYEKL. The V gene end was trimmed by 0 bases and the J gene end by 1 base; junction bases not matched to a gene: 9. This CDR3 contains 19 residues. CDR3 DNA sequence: TGCGCCAGCAGCCAAGATCCCGGGACAGTGATGTCTGGGGCCAACGTCCTGACTTTC. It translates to CASSQDPGTVMSGANVLTF.

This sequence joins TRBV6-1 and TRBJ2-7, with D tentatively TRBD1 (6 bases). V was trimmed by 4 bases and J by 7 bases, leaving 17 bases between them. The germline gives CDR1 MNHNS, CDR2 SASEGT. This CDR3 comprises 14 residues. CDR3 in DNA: TGTGCCAGCAGTGCTCTAGGGGGAGTTGGTGAGCAGTACTTC. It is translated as CASSALGGVGEQYF.

CDR3 sequence reads: CASSPYQGTGQPQHF. In nucleotides, the CDR3 is TGTGCCAGCTCACCGTACCAGGGGACCGGACAGCCCCAGCATTTT. V usage is TRBV18 and J usage is TRBJ1-5; TRBD1 might be the D (6 bases). This CDR3 is built from 15 residues. V lost 3 bases to trimming and J lost 7 bases, with 16 bases between them. Germline lookup yields CDR1 KGHSH and CDR2 LQKENI.

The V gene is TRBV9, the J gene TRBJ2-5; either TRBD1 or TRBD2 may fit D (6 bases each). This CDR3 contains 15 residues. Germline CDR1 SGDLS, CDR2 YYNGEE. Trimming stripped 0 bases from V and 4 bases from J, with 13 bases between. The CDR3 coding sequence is TGTGCCAGCAGCGTAGGGTACGGAGGGGGAGAGACCCAGTACTTC. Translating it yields CASSVGYGGGETQYF. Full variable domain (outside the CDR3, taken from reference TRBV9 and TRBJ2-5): DSGVTQTPKHLITATGQRVTLRCSPRSGDLSVYWYQQSLDQGLQFLIQYYNGEERAKGNILERFSAQQFPDLHSELNLSSLELGDSALYFCASSVGYGGGETQYFGPGTRLLVL.

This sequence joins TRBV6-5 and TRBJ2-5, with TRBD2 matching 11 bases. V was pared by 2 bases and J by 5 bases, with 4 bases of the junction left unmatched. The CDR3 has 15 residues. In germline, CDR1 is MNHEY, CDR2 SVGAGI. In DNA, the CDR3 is TGTGCCAGCAGTTACATAGCGGGGGGGAGGGAGACCCAGTACTTC. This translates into CASSYIAGGRETQYF.

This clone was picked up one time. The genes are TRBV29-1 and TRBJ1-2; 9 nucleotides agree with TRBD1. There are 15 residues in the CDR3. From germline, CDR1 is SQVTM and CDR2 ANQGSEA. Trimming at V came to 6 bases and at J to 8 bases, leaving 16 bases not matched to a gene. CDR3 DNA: TGCAGCGTAGTCGGGACAGGGTGGGAATATAGAGGCTACACCTTC. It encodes CSVVGTGWEYRGYTF.

The CDR3 DNA is TGCAGCGTTGAAGAAGGGAAAGGTTCCTACGAGCAGTACTTC. Protein product: CSVEEGKGSYEQYF. The V call is TRBV29-1, the J call TRBJ2-7; D gene ambiguous. This CDR3 spans 14 amino acids. The V gene lost 0 bases and the J gene lost 1 base, with 10 bases spanning the gap. The germline V gene encodes CDR1 SQVTM and CDR2 ANQGSEA.

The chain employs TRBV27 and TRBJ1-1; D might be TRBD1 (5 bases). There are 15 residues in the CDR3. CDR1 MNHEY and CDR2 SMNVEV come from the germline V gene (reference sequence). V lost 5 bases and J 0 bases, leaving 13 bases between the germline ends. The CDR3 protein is CASSGTGRLNTEAFF. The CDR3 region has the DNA TGTGCCAGCAGTGGAACGGGACGGCTGAACACTGAAGCTTTCTTT.

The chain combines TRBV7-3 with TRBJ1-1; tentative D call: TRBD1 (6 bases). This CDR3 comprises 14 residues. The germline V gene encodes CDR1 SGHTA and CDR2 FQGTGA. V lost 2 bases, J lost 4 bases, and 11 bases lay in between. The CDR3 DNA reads TGTGCCAGCAGCTTACAGGGGTCGCGCACTGAAGCTTTCTTT. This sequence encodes CASSLQGSRTEAFF.

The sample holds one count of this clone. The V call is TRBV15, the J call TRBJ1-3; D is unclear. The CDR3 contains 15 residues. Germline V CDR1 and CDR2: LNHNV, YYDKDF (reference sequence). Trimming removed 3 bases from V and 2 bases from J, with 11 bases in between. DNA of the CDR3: TGTGCCACCAGCAGGCGAACTGGAACTGGAAACACCATATATTTT. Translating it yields CATSRRTGTGNTIYF.